This entry is about one T cell receptor beta chain. Only in-frame clones appear in the TCRdb table, and some are missing; sequencing was by immunoSEQ multiplex PCR. Among about 79,000 clones listed, roughly 94% were seen once. The CDR3 totals 14 residues. With 0 bases clipped from V and 9 bases from J, the junction kept 5 bases outside the gene matches. Germline V lookup: CDR1 SGHRS, CDR2 YFSETQ. This specimen comes from a study of technical replicates of blood from a handful of donors. The receptor's source is a human donor in good health. Sequenced material: T cells isolated from PBMCs. This rearrangement joins TRBV5-1 to TRBJ2-1; the match to TRBD1 covers 8 bases. CDR3 region: CASSLGAGGLEQFF. CDR3 in DNA: TGCGCCAGCAGCTTGGGGGCAGGGGGCCTTGAGCAGTTCTTC.